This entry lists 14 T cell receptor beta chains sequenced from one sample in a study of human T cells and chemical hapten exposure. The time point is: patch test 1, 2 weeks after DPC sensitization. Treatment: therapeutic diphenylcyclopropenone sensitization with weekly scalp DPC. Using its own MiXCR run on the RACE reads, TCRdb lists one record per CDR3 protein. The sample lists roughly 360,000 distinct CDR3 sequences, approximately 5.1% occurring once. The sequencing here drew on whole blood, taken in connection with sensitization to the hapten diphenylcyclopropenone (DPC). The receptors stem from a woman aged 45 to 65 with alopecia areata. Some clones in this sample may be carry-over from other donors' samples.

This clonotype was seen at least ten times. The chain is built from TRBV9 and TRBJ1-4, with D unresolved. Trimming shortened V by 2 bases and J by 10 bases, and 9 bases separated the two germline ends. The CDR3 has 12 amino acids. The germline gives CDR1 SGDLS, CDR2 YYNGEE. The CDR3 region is CASSVKGGKLFF. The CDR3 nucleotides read TGTGCCAGCAGCGTCAAAGGAGGAAAACTGTTTTTT.

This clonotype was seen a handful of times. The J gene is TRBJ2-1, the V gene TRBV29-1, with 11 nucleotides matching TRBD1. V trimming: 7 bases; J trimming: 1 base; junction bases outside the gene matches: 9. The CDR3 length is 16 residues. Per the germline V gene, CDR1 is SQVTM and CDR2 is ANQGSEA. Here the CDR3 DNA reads TGCAGCGGAGCTCGGGGACAGGGGGGTTCCTACAATGAGCAGTTCTTC. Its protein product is CSGARGQGGSYNEQFF.

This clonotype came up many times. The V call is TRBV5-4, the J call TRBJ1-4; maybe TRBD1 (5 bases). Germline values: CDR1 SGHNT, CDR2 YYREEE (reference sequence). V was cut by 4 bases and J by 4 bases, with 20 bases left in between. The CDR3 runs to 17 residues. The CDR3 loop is CASSPYDRGANNEKLFF. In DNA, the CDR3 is TGTGCCAGCAGCCCCTACGACAGAGGGGCGAATAATGAAAAACTGTTTTTT.

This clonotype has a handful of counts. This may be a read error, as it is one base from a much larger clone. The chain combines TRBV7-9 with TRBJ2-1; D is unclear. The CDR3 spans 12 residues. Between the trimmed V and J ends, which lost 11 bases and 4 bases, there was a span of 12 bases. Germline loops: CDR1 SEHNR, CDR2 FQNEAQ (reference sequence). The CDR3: CAGDKTYNEQFF. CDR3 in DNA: TGTGCCGGCGATAAGACTTACAATGAGCAGTTCTTC.

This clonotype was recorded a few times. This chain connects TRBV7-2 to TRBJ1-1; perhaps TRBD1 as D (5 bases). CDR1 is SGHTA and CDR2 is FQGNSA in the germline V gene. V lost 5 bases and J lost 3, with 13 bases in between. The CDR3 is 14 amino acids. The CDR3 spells CASSAFRVDTEAFF. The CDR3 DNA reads TGTGCCAGCAGCGCATTCAGGGTCGACACTGAAGCTTTCTTT.

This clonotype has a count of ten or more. CDR3 residues: CASSFQGGDQPQHF. The CDR3 coding sequence is TGTGCCAGCAGTTTTCAGGGGGGGGATCAGCCCCAGCATTTT. The chain carries TRBV27 and TRBJ1-5; 7 bases are a match to TRBD1. CDR1 and CDR2 from the germline V gene are MNHEY and SMNVEV (reference sequence). With 3 bases clipped from V and 5 bases from J, the junction kept 4 bases outside the gene matches. The CDR3 length is 14 residues.

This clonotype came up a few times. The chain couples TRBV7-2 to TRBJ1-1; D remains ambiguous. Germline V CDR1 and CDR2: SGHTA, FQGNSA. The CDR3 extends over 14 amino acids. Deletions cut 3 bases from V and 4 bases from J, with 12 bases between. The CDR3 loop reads CASSFPGLSTEAFF. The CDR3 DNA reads TGTGCCAGCAGCTTTCCGGGGTTGAGCACTGAAGCTTTCTTT.

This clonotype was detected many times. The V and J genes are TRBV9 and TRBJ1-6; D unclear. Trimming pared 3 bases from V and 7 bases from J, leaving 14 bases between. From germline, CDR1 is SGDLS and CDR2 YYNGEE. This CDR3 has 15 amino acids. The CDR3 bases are TGTGCCAGCAGCGCATACGCGGTTAGCAATTCACCCCTCCACTTT. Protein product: CASSAYAVSNSPLHF.

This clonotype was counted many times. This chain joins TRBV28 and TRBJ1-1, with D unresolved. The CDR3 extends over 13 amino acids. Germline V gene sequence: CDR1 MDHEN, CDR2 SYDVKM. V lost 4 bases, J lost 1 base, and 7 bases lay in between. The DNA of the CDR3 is TGTGCCAGCAGTTCCCAAGCGAACACTGAAGCTTTCTTT. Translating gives CASSSQANTEAFF.

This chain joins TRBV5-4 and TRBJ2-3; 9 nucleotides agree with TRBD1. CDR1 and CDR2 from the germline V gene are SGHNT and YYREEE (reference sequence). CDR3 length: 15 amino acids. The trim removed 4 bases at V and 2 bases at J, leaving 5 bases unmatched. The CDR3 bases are TGTGCCAGCAGCGCCGGGACAGGGCTCACAGATACGCAGTATTTT. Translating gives CASSAGTGLTDTQYF.

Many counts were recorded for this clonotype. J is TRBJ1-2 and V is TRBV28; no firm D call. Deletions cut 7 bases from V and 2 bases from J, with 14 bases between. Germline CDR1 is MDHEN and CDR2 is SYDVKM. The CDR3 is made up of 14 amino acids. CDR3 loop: CASNAGLINYGYTF. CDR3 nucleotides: TGTGCCAGCAACGCAGGCCTCATAAACTATGGCTACACCTTC.

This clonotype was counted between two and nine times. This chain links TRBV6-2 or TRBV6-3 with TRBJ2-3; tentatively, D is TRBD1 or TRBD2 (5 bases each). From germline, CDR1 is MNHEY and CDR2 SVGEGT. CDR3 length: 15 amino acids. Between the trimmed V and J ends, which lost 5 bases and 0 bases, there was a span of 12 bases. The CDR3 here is CASSLRDHSTDTQYF. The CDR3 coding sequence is TGTGCCAGCAGTCTCCGGGACCACAGCACAGATACGCAGTATTTT.

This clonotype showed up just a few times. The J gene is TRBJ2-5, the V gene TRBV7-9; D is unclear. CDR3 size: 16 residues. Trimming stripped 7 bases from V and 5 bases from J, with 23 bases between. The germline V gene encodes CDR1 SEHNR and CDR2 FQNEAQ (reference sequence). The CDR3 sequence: CASTSRQTDEEETQYF. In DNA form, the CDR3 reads TGTGCCAGCACCTCCCGCCAAACAGACGAGGAGGAGACCCAGTACTTC.

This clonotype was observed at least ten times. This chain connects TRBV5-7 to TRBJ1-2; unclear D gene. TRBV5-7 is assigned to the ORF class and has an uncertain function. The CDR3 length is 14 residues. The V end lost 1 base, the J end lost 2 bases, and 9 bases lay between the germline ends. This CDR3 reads CASSLLQQNYGYTF. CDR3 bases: TGTGCCAGCAGCTTGCTACAACAAAACTATGGCTACACCTTC.